Shown below are 24 T cell receptor beta chains from a single sample sequenced in a study of CD8+CD57+ T cells in acquired aplastic anemia. The use of genomic DNA as template underpinned the TCR beta VDJ and CDR3 profiling. TCRdb passed the reads through MiXCR, listing each CDR3 protein once. The repertoire consists of roughly 200,000 distinct CDR3 sequences, with about 62% occurring once and the leading ten covering roughly 50%. Patients selected for sequencing had displayed CD8+CD57+ cell expansion by flow cytometry. Material for sequencing was sorted CD4+, CD8+, or CD8+CD57+ T cells (not recorded which) from PBMCs. The receptors here all came from a human donor with aplastic anemia.

This chain connects TRBV20-1 to TRBJ2-7; 10 bases are shared with TRBD1. The length of the CDR3 is 14 residues. V lost 5 bases and J lost 0; bases outside the gene matches: 4. The germline V gene has CDR1 DFQATT and CDR2 SNEGSKA (reference sequence). CDR3 loop: CSALTGGSSYEQYF. In DNA form, the CDR3 reads TGCAGTGCTCTGACAGGGGGCAGCTCCTACGAGCAGTACTTC.

The CDR3 nucleotides read TGCAGTGCTGAAACTAGCGGGAGGGCGGGAGATACGCAGTATTTT. It yields the protein CSAETSGRAGDTQYF. The V and J genes are TRBV20-1 and TRBJ2-3; TRBD2 matches at 13 bases. Germline values: CDR1 DFQATT, CDR2 SNEGSKA (reference sequence). Unmatched junction bases numbered 7, after V lost 5 bases and J lost 5 bases. The CDR3 is 15 amino acids.

The V gene is TRBV29-1, the J gene TRBJ2-3, with D tentatively TRBD1 or TRBD2 (5 bases each). Germline CDR1 and CDR2: SQVTM and ANQGSEA. Trimming pared 4 bases from V and 1 base from J, leaving 12 bases between. The CDR3 runs 14 residues. CDR3 residues: CSVGPMGGTDTQYF. The CDR3 DNA reads TGCAGCGTTGGACCCATGGGGGGCACAGATACGCAGTATTTT.

This clonotype was detected a few times. This chain uses TRBV20-1 with TRBJ1-6; 8 nucleotides match TRBD1. The CDR3 has 13 amino acids. Losses at the gene ends were 8 bases for V and 7 bases for J; bases not matched to a gene: 7. The germline V gene has CDR1 DFQATT and CDR2 SNEGSKA (reference sequence). This CDR3 reads CSTSGGPNSPLHF. DNA for the CDR3: TGCAGTACTTCAGGGGGCCCGAATTCACCCCTCCACTTT.

The J gene is TRBJ2-7, the V gene TRBV7-6, with 7 bases that match TRBD1. The trim removed 5 bases at V and 3 bases at J, leaving 4 bases unmatched. The CDR3 sequence is 13 residues long. Per germline, CDR1 SGHVS and CDR2 FNYEAQ. CDR3 residues: CASSKDRSYEQYF. As DNA, the CDR3 is TGTGCCAGCAGCAAGGACAGGAGCTACGAGCAGTACTTC.

This sequence joins TRBV6-5 and TRBJ1-2, with D tentatively TRBD1 (6 bases). The CDR3 sequence is 13 residues long. Deletions cut 5 bases from V and 2 bases from J, with 9 bases between. The V gene's germline CDR1 is MNHEY and CDR2 SVGAGI. CDR3 loop: CASSVDRNYGYTF. The CDR3 nucleotides read TGTGCCAGCAGTGTCGACAGGAACTATGGCTACACCTTC.

This clonotype was recorded only once. The chain is built from TRBV7-2 and TRBJ2-5, with D perhaps TRBD2 (6 bases). The end of the DNA is better explained by TRBJ2-1, so the J call may be wrong. CDR3 size: 15 residues. Looked up from germline, CDR1 is SGHTA and CDR2 is FQGNSA. The CDR3 DNA reads TGTGCCAGCAGCTTGAGTCAGCCGGGGGATGGTGAGCAGTTCTTC. Translation: CASSLSQPGDGEQFF.

This clonotype was seen only a few times. This chain uses TRBV5-1 with TRBJ2-7; 8 bases line up with TRBD1. The CDR3 runs to 14 residues. The germline V gene encodes CDR1 SGHRS and CDR2 YFSETQ. Trimming took 4 bases from V and 4 from J; bases not matched to a gene: 7. This CDR3 reads CASSTWGQVYEQYF. The CDR3 nucleotides read TGCGCCAGCAGCACATGGGGACAGGTTTACGAGCAGTACTTC.

This clonotype was seen only a few times. CDR3: CASSPAGDDNEKLFF. The CDR3, as DNA: TGTGCCAGCAGCCCCGCGGGGGACGATAATGAAAAACTGTTTTTT. The chain employs TRBV7-8 and TRBJ1-4; a weak D match, TRBD1 (5 bases). CDR3 length equals 15 residues. Looked up from germline, CDR1 is SGHVS and CDR2 is FQNEAQ. Trimming shortened V by 5 bases and J by 4 bases, and 14 bases separated the two germline ends.

In this sample, this clonotype turned up many times. The V and J genes are TRBV9 and TRBJ1-1; the match to TRBD1 covers 10 bases. Looked up from germline, CDR1 is SGDLS and CDR2 is YYNGEE. The CDR3 covers 15 residues. Germline trimming cut 1 base from V and 5 bases from J; bases unmatched to any gene: 5. The CDR3 region has the DNA TGTGCCAGCAGCGTAACCGGGACAGGGGTGACTGAAGCTTTCTTT. Its protein is CASSVTGTGVTEAFF.

The sample holds a few counts of this clonotype. The chain links TRBV20-1 to TRBJ1-5; D is ambiguous. The CDR3 sequence is 15 residues long. Germline CDR1 and CDR2: DFQATT and SNEGSKA (reference sequence). V was cut by 1 base and J by 0 bases, with 10 bases left in between. The CDR3 region is CSARGSSYSNQPQHF. For the CDR3, the DNA is TGCAGTGCTAGAGGAAGCAGTTATAGCAATCAGCCCCAGCATTTT.

The chain carries TRBV12-3 or TRBV12-4 and TRBJ1-1; possibly TRBD1 for D (5 bases). Trimming stripped 4 bases from V and 10 bases from J, with 19 bases between. The CDR3 has 14 amino acids. The CDR3 region has the DNA TGTGCCAGCAGTTCCTACAGGAAGGCGGGCGTAGCTTTCTTT. Its translation: CASSSYRKAGVAFF.

The chain is built from TRBV29-1 and TRBJ2-1, with D possibly matching TRBD2 (6 bases). Germline lookup yields CDR1 SQVTM and CDR2 ANQGSEA. With 3 bases removed from V and 6 bases from J, the gap between germline ends came to 12 bases. This CDR3 comprises 13 residues. The CDR3 bases are TGCAGCGTTGACGGGCAGGGAGGCAATGAGCAGTTCTTC. Translated, it gives CSVDGQGGNEQFF.

This clonotype was observed a single time. The V gene is TRBV20-1, the J gene TRBJ2-3, with D perhaps matching TRBD2 (5 bases). With 7 bases removed from V and 8 bases from J, the gap between germline ends came to 13 bases. The germline CDR1 and CDR2 sequences are DFQATT and SNEGSKA (reference sequence). The CDR3 totals 11 residues. This CDR3 reads CSVPPGSTQYF. CDR3 DNA sequence: TGCAGTGTCCCCCCGGGGAGTACGCAGTATTTT.

This clonotype was detected ten times or more. This chain connects TRBV19 to TRBJ2-1, with 8 positions matching TRBD1. The CDR3 totals 18 residues. V lost 3 bases and J lost 6; bases outside the gene matches: 16. The germline CDR1 and CDR2 sequences are LNHDA and SQIVND (reference sequence). CDR3 DNA sequence: TGTGCCAGTAGTATTTTAAGGGCAGGGGGCAATTTGGGCAATGAGCAGTTCTTC. It encodes CASSILRAGGNLGNEQFF.

V gene TRBV30 combines with J gene TRBJ2-3; 7 bases agree with TRBD1. The J segment lost 2 bases and the V segment lost 1 base, leaving 12 bases of the junction unmatched. The CDR3 contains 17 residues. Germline loops: CDR1 GTSNPN, CDR2 SVGIG (reference sequence). CDR3 bases: TGTGCCTGGAGTGACCTGGACAGGCTGCCTTTCACAGATACGCAGTATTTT. Amino acid sequence: CAWSDLDRLPFTDTQYF.

This rearrangement joins TRBV12-3 or TRBV12-4 to TRBJ2-7, with 7 bases matching TRBD1. CDR3 length: 14 amino acids. J gave up 5 bases and V 3 bases, and 7 bases lay outside the gene matches. CDR3 nucleotide sequence: TGTGCCAGCAGTTTGGGGACAGACCTACACGAGCAGTACTTC. Translating it yields CASSLGTDLHEQYF.

This clonotype was counted a few times. This chain joins TRBV24-1 and TRBJ2-1; D gene ambiguous. With 7 bases removed from V and 0 bases from J, the gap between germline ends came to 21 bases. CDR3 length: 18 residues. The germline V gene has CDR1 KGHDR and CDR2 SFDVKD. The CDR3 DNA is TGTGCCACCAGCGGAGAACCGACGGGCCTAAGCTCCTACAATGAGCAGTTCTTC. Amino acids: CATSGEPTGLSSYNEQFF.

This clonotype was recorded only once. A junction end diverges from the germline sequence, so it may reflect a read error. The J gene is TRBJ2-5, the V gene TRBV5-1; unclear D gene. Germline V lookup: CDR1 SGHRS, CDR2 YFSETQ. This CDR3 region has 13 residues. DNA for the CDR3: TGTGCCAGCACCGAGCCCGGTTACGAGACCCAGTACTTC. Protein: CASTEPGYETQYF.

This clonotype was detected a few times. The J gene is TRBJ2-3, the V gene TRBV20-1; no definite D call. Trimming shortened V by 0 bases and J by 1 base, and 5 bases separated the two germline ends. The CDR3 length is 13 residues. In germline, CDR1 is DFQATT, CDR2 SNEGSKA (reference sequence). This CDR3 is CSAREGGTDTQYF. The CDR3 DNA follows: TGCAGTGCTAGAGAGGGCGGCACAGATACGCAGTATTTT.

The table lists this clonotype with a count of one. The chain combines TRBV6-6 with TRBJ2-7, with a possible D match to TRBD1 (6 bases). This CDR3 has 14 amino acids. The V gene's germline CDR1 is MNHNY and CDR2 SVGAGI (reference sequence). Trimming removed 2 bases from V and 1 base from J, with 9 bases in between. CDR3 loop: CASSYGQGSYEQYF. CDR3 nucleotides: TGTGCCAGCAGTTACGGGCAGGGGTCCTACGAGCAGTACTTC.

Only a few counts were recorded for this clonotype. The chain employs TRBV7-6 and TRBJ1-2, with D possibly TRBD1 on 6 matching bases. Germline V gives CDR1 SGHVS, CDR2 FNYEAQ. The CDR3 has 15 residues. V was cut by 1 base and J by 0 bases, with 9 bases left in between. The CDR3 DNA reads as TGTGCCAGCAGCTTAGGGACAGCCTCTAACTATGGCTACACCTTC. Its translation is CASSLGTASNYGYTF.

The rearrangement links TRBV29-1 to TRBJ1-2; 8 bases match TRBD1. The CDR3 totals 15 residues. V gave up 6 bases and J gave up 7 bases; unmatched junction bases: 16. Looked up from germline, CDR1 is SQVTM and CDR2 is ANQGSEA. Written as DNA, the CDR3 is TGCAGCGTCTACATGGGACTACAGGGGGGATCTGGCTACACCTTC. Its protein product is CSVYMGLQGGSGYTF.

Of note for this clonotype: Just one base apart from a much larger clone, this may be a read error. V usage is TRBV4-1 and J usage is TRBJ1-1; 7 bases agree with TRBD1. Germline lookup yields CDR1 MGHRA and CDR2 YSYEKL. The CDR3 runs 15 residues. CDR3 sequence (DNA): TGCGCCGGCAGCCCCTGGGACAGCCCGAACACTGAAGCTTTCTTT. The encoded protein is CAGSPWDSPNTEAFF.